Listed below are T cell receptor beta chains from one sample, sequenced in a study of CD8+CD57+ T cells in acquired aplastic anemia. TCRdb re-analysed the reads in MiXCR, keeping a single row per CDR3 protein. The sample has roughly 170,000 distinct CDR3 sequences, 63% seen once. The specimen was sorted CD4+, CD8+, or CD8+CD57+ T cells (not recorded which) from PBMCs. The receptors come from a human donor in good health. Each CDR3 is given with its conserved first and last residue. D genes are given only for firm matches. Rows may omit the clone size; those that give it use once, few, many or a size class.

V	D	J	size	CDR3	DNA
TRBV24-1	TRBD1	TRBJ2-2	NA	CATSDGQDHGELFF	TGTGCCACCAGTGACGGACAGGATCACGGGGAGCTGTTTTTT
TRBV6-4	NA	TRBJ2-1	NA	CASGGDNNEQFF	TGTGCCAGCGGGGGGGACAACAATGAGCAGTTCTTC
TRBV20-1	NA	TRBJ2-7	NA	CSARGVNSYEQYF	TGCAGTGCTAGGGGGGTAAACTCCTACGAGCAGTACTTC
TRBV19	TRBD1	TRBJ2-5	NA	CASVGQGQETQYF	TGTGCCAGCGTCGGACAGGGCCAAGAGACCCAGTACTTC
TRBV15	NA	TRBJ2-7	few	CATSREASVEQYF	TGTGCCACCAGCAGAGAGGCTTCGGTCGAGCAGTACTTC
TRBV20-1	NA	TRBJ2-7	NA	CSVNGGGSPPLSYEQYF	TGCAGTGTCAACGGGGGCGGGAGCCCTCCCCTCTCCTACGAGCAGTACTTC
TRBV7-9	TRBD1	TRBJ1-3	NA	CASSLQGATGNTIYF	TGTGCCAGCAGCTTACAGGGGGCCACTGGAAACACCATATATTTT
TRBV5-1	NA	TRBJ2-7	NA	CASSSRDAWVNEQYF	TGCGCCAGCAGCTCCCGGGACGCCTGGGTGAACGAGCAGTACTTC
TRBV2	NA	TRBJ1-5	once	CASSEGGGHQPQHF	TGTGCCAGCAGTGAAGGTGGGGGGCATCAGCCCCAGCATTTT
TRBV9	TRBD2	TRBJ2-7	many	CASSDGTSYEQYF	TGTGCCAGCAGCGACGGGACTAGCTACGAGCAGTACTTC
TRBV30	NA	TRBJ1-2	few	CAWSAGLGYGYTF	TGTGCCTGGAGTGCTGGGCTGGGCTATGGCTACACCTTC
TRBV7-9	NA	TRBJ1-1	NA	CASSVRENTEAFF	TGTGCCAGCAGCGTCCGGGAAAACACTGAAGCTTTCTTT
TRBV20-1	TRBD1	TRBJ2-7	NA	CSATGTGKDEQYF	TGCAGTGCTACCGGGACAGGGAAGGACGAGCAGTACTTC
TRBV24-1	NA	TRBJ2-7	once	CATSDSTSGQREQYF	TGTGCCACCAGTGATTCTACATCAGGGCAACGGGAGCAGTACTTC
TRBV7-8	NA	TRBJ2-7	NA	CASSLDLRTYEQYF	TGTGCCAGCAGCTTGGACCTGAGGACCTACGAGCAGTACTTC
TRBV25-1	NA	TRBJ1-1	NA	CASTLGIGGDTEAFF	TGTGCCAGCACCCTGGGGATAGGGGGTGACACTGAAGCTTTCTTT
TRBV24-1	NA	TRBJ1-1	NA	CATSDPNTNTEAFF	TGTGCCACCAGTGACCCGAATACGAACACTGAAGCTTTCTTT
TRBV2	NA	TRBJ1-6	NA	CASSWGAVGSPLHF	TGTGCCAGCAGCTGGGGGGCGGTAGGTTCACCCCTCCACTTT
TRBV10-2	NA	TRBJ2-5	NA	CASSVTWETQYF	TGCGCCAGCAGTGTTACCTGGGAGACCCAGTACTTC
TRBV12-3/TRBV12-4	TRBD2	TRBJ2-7	NA	CASSRMTSGSYEQYF	TGTGCCAGCAGTCGGATGACTAGCGGGAGTTACGAGCAGTACTTC
TRBV7-2	NA	TRBJ2-7	few	CASSLLFGLYF	TGTGCCAGCAGCTTACTTTTCGGCTTGTACTTC
TRBV10-3	TRBD1	TRBJ2-2	NA	CASSYGTGFSAGELFF	TGTGCCAGCAGTTACGGGACAGGATTCTCCGCCGGGGAGCTGTTTTTT
TRBV5-4	NA	TRBJ1-2	NA	CASSPRTIYGYTF	TGTGCCAGCAGTCCGCGGACCATCTATGGCTACACCTTC
TRBV12-3/TRBV12-4	TRBD1	TRBJ1-1	many	CASSPSPGGVIEAFF	TGTGCCAGCAGTCCCAGCCCAGGGGGGGTAATTGAAGCTTTCTTT
TRBV4-1	NA	TRBJ2-4	NA	CASSQDIWGSGLLAKNIQYF	TGCGCCAGCAGCCAAGATATATGGGGGTCTGGGCTACTAGCCAAAAATATTCAGTACTTC
TRBV7-7	TRBD1	TRBJ1-2	NA	CASSFLALRGIYGYTF	TGTGCCAGCAGCTTTCTGGCCCTCAGGGGGATTTATGGCTACACCTTC
TRBV5-1	TRBD1	TRBJ2-3	NA	CASSSRDRGVDTQYF	TGCGCCAGCAGCAGCCGGGACAGGGGGGTAGATACGCAGTATTTT
TRBV11-3	TRBD1	TRBJ2-5	NA	CASSLATGGQETQYF	TGTGCCAGCAGCTTAGCCACAGGGGGCCAAGAGACCCAGTACTTC
TRBV20-1	TRBD2	TRBJ2-3	NA	CSVVAGGQRDTQYF	TGCAGTGTCGTAGCGGGGGGGCAGAGAGATACGCAGTATTTT
TRBV19	TRBD1	TRBJ1-1	NA	CASSIGTGENTEAFF	TGTGCCAGTAGTATTGGGACAGGGGAAAACACTGAAGCTTTCTTT
TRBV7-8	NA	TRBJ2-7	NA	CASSARSYEQYF	TGTGCCAGCAGCGCCAGGAGTTACGAGCAGTACTTC
TRBV19	TRBD1	TRBJ1-5	once	CASAQTRGEPQHF	TGTGCCAGCGCGCAGACCAGGGGGGAGCCCCAGCATTTT
TRBV24-1	NA	TRBJ2-1	NA	CATSDSSGTLNEQFF	TGTGCCACCAGTGATTCCTCCGGGACCCTTAATGAGCAGTTCTTC
TRBV9	NA	TRBJ2-3	few	CASSVEPQGGDTQYF	TGTGCCAGCAGCGTAGAGCCACAAGGGGGGGATACGCAGTATTTT
TRBV27	NA	TRBJ1-4	NA	CASSFRGDNEKLFF	TGTGCCAGCAGTTTTAGGGGGGATAATGAAAAACTGTTTTTT
TRBV6-4	TRBD1	TRBJ2-7	NA	CASSSGTGRQYF	TGTGCCAGCAGTTCCGGGACAGGGAGGCAGTACTTC
TRBV6-1	NA	TRBJ1-1	once	CASSLSGLTEAFF	TGTGCCAGCAGTTTGTCAGGTCTTACTGAAGCTTTCTTT
TRBV19	NA	TRBJ1-6	few	CASIRQGGSPLHF	TGTGCCAGTATTAGGCAGGGCGGTTCACCCCTCCACTTT
TRBV25-1	NA	TRBJ2-3	once	CASSEYSAPTDTQYF	TGTGCCAGCAGTGAATATTCGGCGCCCACAGATACGCAGTATTTT
TRBV9	NA	TRBJ2-1	NA	CASSVVRENEQFF	TGTGCCAGCAGCGTAGTAAGGGAGAATGAGCAGTTCTTC
TRBV7-8	TRBD2	TRBJ2-7	NA	CAGSWGVTLADDEQYF	TGTGCCGGCAGCTGGGGGGTTACACTAGCGGACGACGAGCAGTACTTC
TRBV20-1	NA	TRBJ1-6	many	CSAGTGTRSPLHF	TGCAGTGCTGGAACAGGGACTCGATCACCCCTCCACTTT
TRBV7-2	NA	TRBJ2-7	NA	CASSLAGWGQYF	TGTGCCAGCAGCTTGGCCGGTTGGGGGCAGTACTTC
TRBV20-1	TRBD2	TRBJ2-3	NA	CSAKLAGGRDTQYF	TGCAGTGCCAAGCTAGCGGGAGGGAGGGATACGCAGTATTTT
TRBV10-2	NA	TRBJ1-1	NA	CASRGNTEAFF	TGCGCCAGCAGAGGGAACACTGAAGCTTTCTTT
TRBV10-3	TRBD1	TRBJ2-7	once	CAILGDRGYEQYF	TGTGCCATCTTGGGGGACAGGGGCTACGAGCAGTACTTC